These T cell receptor beta chains were read from a single sample in a study of identifying expanded T cells in peripheral blood. Sequenced by immunoSEQ multiplex PCR; TCRdb stores in-frame clones only, minus some. In the table there are under 100,000 clones, approximately 84% of which are singletons. Material: blood. These receptors originate from a person aged 18-69 years in good health. CDR3s leave out the opening cysteine and the closing phenylalanine or tryptophan.

V: TRBV11-3
CDR3: ASSLGQETQY

V: TRBV18
CDR3: ASSRTGERYGYT

V: TRBV4-1
CDR3: ASSQEWGMGELF

V: TRBV18
CDR3: ASSRTQGLGNTIY

V: TRBV30
CDR3: AWIWGRNTEAF

V: TRBV14
CDR3: ASSQRHMVPEIRYGYT

V: TRBV27
CDR3: ASSLWTVTSYNEQF

V: TRBV5-4
CDR3: ASSSGGGSILRGTTEAF

V: TRBV10-3
CDR3: AISEEGRGEKLF

V: TRBV5-6
CDR3: ASSLVTANSGNTIY

V: TRBV7-9
CDR3: ASSLVAEAYEQY

V: TRBV27
CDR3: ASSLDQETQY

V: TRBV4-1
CDR3: ASSPSTANTEAF

V: TRBV7-6
CDR3: ASSFGATNEKLF

V: TRBV7-6
CDR3: ASRPGPNTGELF

V: TRBV27
CDR3: ASSSPILGQGFNEQF

V: TRBV7-9
CDR3: ASSSSGGETQY

V: TRBV6-6
CDR3: ASSYLVYGYT

V: TRBV7-6
CDR3: ASSSIPGGTAAYEQY

V: TRBV7-2
CDR3: ASSQRLNQPQH

V: TRBV6-6
CDR3: ASSSIGGTDTQY

V: TRBV19
CDR3: ASSYQGARTSGFYEQY

V: TRBV7-2
CDR3: ASSSQVGSEKLF

V: TRBV18
CDR3: ASSLRLPGSGTIY

V: TRBV11-2
CDR3: ASSLTGQDPYEQY

V: TRBV7-2
CDR3: ASSLSADRSYT

V: TRBV6-5
CDR3: ASFRHPTEAF

V: TRBV29-1
CDR3: SVAEGRGGYT

V: TRBV15
CDR3: ATSRGGSRNEQF

V: TRBV7-8
CDR3: ASSSTRLNQPQH

V: TRBV4-1
CDR3: ASSPRLRGLNTGELF

V: TRBV5-1
CDR3: ASSGGQGHEQY

V: TRBV5-4
CDR3: ASSLEGRRGYT

V: TRBV19
CDR3: ASRHGGRAQH

V: TRBV6-5
CDR3: ASRGDRSRPQH

V: TRBV11-2
CDR3: ASSLPQQGQGGYT

V: TRBV5-6
CDR3: ASSLRTGRTDTQY

V: TRBV6-1
CDR3: ASSEMSESEKLF

V: TRBV25-1
CDR3: ASRDPGPRGYEQY

V: TRBV19
CDR3: ASRGDRGSNQPQH

V: TRBV7-2
CDR3: ASRLGGSSGNTIY

V: TRBV30
CDR3: AWSAYKVQQY

V: TRBV27
CDR3: ASSLSLGRGGSYNEQF

V: TRBV5-1
CDR3: ASSQTLMNTEAF

V: TRBV6-5
CDR3: ASYGGNTIY

V: TRBV6-1
CDR3: ASIGVYNSPLH

V: TRBV5-1
CDR3: ASRWGREADTQY

V: TRBV11-3
CDR3: ASSLTPTPGNTIY

V: TRBV11-2
CDR3: ASSLVGRDGEQY

V: TRBV5-1
CDR3: ASSFQAASSYEQY

V: TRBV12-5
CDR3: ASGLVRTGAPDYNEQF

V: TRBV7-2
CDR3: ASSSRPAGGFNEQF

V: TRBV4-3
CDR3: ASSQEVERLEQY